This T cell receptor (beta chain) comes out of a study of blood T cell repertoires in COVID-19. The germline V gene encodes CDR1 SGHDT and CDR2 YYEEEE. CDR3 length: 16 residues. V shed 4 bases, J shed 1 base, and the junction held 7 bases outside the gene matches. In the original processing: Reference gene primer amplification yielded estimated nucleated cell counts. The assay was immunoSEQ multiplex PCR, and TCRdb's table has in-frame clones only and misses some. V and J calls and clone size are copied from that table; D and trimming were computed from the DNA. The sample holds more than 300,000 clones; over 75% are singletons and the top ten take under 11%.

The TCR sequence derives from a woman under 40 with COVID-19, enrolled during active disease. The source material was peripheral blood. This chain links TRBV5-6 with TRBJ2-2, with 7 bases fitting TRBD2. The CDR3: CASSLRSGVNTGELFF. DNA for the CDR3: TGTGCCAGCAGCCTTCGGAGCGGGGTGAACACCGGGGAGCTGTTTTTT.